The entry below describes one TCR beta chain. No antigen is known for it. This record comes from a study of shared clonotypes between healthy human individuals. Findings and limits, study-wide: When naive CD4 clonotypes were compared across a few donors, 4% to 6.5% were shared. Non-shared clonotypes had lower generation probabilities than clonotypes shared by all four sorted-subset donors.

The CDR3 contains 13 residues. Germline V gene data show CDR1 as LNHDA and CDR2 as SQIVND (reference sequence). Unmatched junction bases numbered 1, after V lost 4 bases and J lost 4 bases. The assay was immunoSEQ multiplex PCR, and TCRdb's table has in-frame clones only and misses some. This table holds 500,000 or so clones, roughly 95% found once. Sequencing was performed on naive CD4+ T cells sorted from blood. The subset here: CD45RA+ positively selected. The receptor comes from a woman aged 30 to 39 in good health. The chain is built from TRBV19 and TRBJ1-3, with TRBD1 matching 7 bases. The CDR3 nucleotides read TGTGCCAGTAGTAACAGGGGCGGAAACACCATATATTTT. It specifies CASSNRGGNTIYF.